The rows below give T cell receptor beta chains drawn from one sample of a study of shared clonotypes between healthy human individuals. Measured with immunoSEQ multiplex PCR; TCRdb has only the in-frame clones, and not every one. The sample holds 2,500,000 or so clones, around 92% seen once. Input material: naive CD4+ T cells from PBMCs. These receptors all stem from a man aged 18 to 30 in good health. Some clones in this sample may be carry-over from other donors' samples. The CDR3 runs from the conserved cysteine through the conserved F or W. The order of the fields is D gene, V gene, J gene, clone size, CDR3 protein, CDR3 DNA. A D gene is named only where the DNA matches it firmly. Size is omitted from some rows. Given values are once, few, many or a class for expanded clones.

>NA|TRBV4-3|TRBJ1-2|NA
CASSQVLSGALGYTF
TGCGCCAGCAGCCAAGTTTTATCGGGGGCGCTGGGCTACACCTTC
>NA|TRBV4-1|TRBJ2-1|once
CASSQSAWEQFF
TGCGCCAGCAGCCAGTCGGCCTGGGAGCAGTTCTTC
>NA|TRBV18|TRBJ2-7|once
CASSPPGGYEQYF
TGTGCCAGCTCACCACCTGGGGGGTACGAGCAGTACTTC
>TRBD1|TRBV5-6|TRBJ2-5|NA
CASSSVPGQGWETQYF
TGTGCCAGCAGCTCCGTCCCGGGACAGGGGTGGGAGACCCAGTACTTC
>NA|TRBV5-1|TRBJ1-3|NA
CASSRISGNTIYF
TGCGCCAGCAGTAGAATCTCTGGAAACACCATATATTTT
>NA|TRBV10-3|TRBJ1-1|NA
CAISERGGGNTEAFF
TGTGCCATCAGTGAGCGGGGGGGAGGGAACACTGAAGCTTTCTTT
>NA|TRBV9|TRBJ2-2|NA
CASSLQPNTGELFF
TGTGCCAGCAGCTTACAGCCGAACACCGGGGAGCTGTTTTTT
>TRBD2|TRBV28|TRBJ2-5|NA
CASRAGGSGETQYF
TGTGCCAGCAGGGCGGGAGGGTCGGGAGAGACCCAGTACTTC
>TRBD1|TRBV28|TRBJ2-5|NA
CASRDRGETQYF
TGTGCCAGCAGAGACAGGGGAGAGACCCAGTACTTC
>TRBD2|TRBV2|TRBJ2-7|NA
CASTLAGDEQYF
TGTGCCAGCACGCTAGCGGGGGACGAGCAGTACTTC
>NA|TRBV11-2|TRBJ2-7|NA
CASSPPGGYEQYF
TGTGCCAGCAGCCCCCCGGGCGGCTACGAGCAGTACTTC
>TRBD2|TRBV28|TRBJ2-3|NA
CASSPRGRALDTQYF
TGTGCCAGCAGCCCCCGGGGGAGGGCCCTAGATACGCAGTATTTT
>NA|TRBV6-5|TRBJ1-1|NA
CASSPPAGTGAFF
TGTGCCAGCAGTCCCCCCGCCGGGACCGGAGCTTTCTTT
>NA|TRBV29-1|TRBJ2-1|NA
CSVRRGFNEQFF
TGCAGCGTTCGTAGGGGGTTCAATGAGCAGTTCTTC
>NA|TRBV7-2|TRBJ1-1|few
CASSLDVGRRAFF
TGTGCCAGCAGCTTAGACGTGGGGCGTCGAGCTTTCTTT
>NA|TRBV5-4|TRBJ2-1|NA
CASSLEVGGYNEQFF
TGTGCCAGCAGCTTGGAGGTTGGGGGCTACAATGAGCAGTTCTTC
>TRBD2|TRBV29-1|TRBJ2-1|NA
CSVGLADPSNEQFF
TGCAGCGTGGGACTAGCGGACCCCTCCAATGAGCAGTTCTTC
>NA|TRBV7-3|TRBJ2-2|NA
CASSPGRRELFF
TGTGCCAGCAGCCCCGGGCGCCGGGAGCTGTTTTTT
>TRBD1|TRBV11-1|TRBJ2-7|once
CASSEDRVTYEQYF
TGTGCCAGCAGCGAAGACAGGGTTACCTACGAGCAGTACTTC
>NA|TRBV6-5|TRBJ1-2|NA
CASKPASTHGYTF
TGTGCCAGCAAACCCGCCTCTACCCATGGCTACACCTTC
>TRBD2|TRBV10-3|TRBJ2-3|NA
CAISESGTSGTDTQYF
TGTGCCATCAGTGAGTCGGGAACTAGCGGTACAGATACGCAGTATTTT